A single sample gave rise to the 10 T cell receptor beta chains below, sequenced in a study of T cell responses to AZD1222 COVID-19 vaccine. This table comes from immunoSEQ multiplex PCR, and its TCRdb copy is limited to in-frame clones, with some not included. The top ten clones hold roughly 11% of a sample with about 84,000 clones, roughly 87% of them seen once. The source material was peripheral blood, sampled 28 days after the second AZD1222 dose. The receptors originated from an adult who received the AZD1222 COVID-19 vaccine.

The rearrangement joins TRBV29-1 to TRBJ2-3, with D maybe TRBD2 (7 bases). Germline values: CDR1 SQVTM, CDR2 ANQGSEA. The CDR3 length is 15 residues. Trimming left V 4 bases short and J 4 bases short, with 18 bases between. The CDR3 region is CSVGTLRGAPDTQYF. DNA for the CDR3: TGCAGCGTTGGAACCCTTCGGGGGGCTCCAGATACGCAGTATTTT.

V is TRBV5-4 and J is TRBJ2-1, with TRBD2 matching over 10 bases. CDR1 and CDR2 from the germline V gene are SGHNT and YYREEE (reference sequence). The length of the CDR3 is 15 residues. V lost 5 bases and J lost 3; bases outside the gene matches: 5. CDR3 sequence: CASSPAGGHYNEQFF. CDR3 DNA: TGTGCCAGCAGTCCAGCGGGGGGGCACTACAATGAGCAGTTCTTC. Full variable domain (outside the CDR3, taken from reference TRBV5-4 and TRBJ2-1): ETGVTQSPTHLIKTRGQQVTLRCSSQSGHNTVSWYQQALGQGPQFIFQYYREEENGRGNFPPRFSGLQFPNYSSELNVNALELDDSALYLCASSPAGGHYNEQFFGPGTRLTVL.

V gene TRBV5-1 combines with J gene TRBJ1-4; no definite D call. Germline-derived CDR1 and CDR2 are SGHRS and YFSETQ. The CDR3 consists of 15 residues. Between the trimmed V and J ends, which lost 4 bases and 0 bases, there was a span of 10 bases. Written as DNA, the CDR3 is TGCGCCAGCAGCCTAGGACCTGCAACTAATGAAAAACTGTTTTTT. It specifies CASSLGPATNEKLFF.

Here the CDR3 reads CASSVVGGPSDTQYF. The CDR3 nucleotides read TGTGCCAGTAGCGTGGTGGGGGGGCCGTCAGATACGCAGTATTTT. The V and J genes are TRBV19 and TRBJ2-3, with D maybe TRBD2 (7 bases). The CDR3 runs to 15 residues. Trimming stripped 6 bases from V and 4 bases from J, with 17 bases between. Germline assignment: CDR1 LNHDA and CDR2 SQIVND (reference sequence).

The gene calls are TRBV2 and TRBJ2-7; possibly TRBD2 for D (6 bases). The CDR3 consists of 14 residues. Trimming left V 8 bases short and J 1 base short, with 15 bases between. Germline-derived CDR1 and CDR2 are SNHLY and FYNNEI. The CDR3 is CASSRGGRSYEQYF. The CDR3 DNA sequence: TGTGCCAGCTCGCGGGGCGGCAGGTCCTACGAGCAGTACTTC.

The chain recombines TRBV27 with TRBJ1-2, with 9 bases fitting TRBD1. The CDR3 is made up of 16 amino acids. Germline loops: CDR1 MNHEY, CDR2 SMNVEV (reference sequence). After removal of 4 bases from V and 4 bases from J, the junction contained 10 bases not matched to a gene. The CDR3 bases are TGTGCCAGCAGTTCTACCGGGACAGGGATCGGCTATGGCTACACCTTC. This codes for CASSSTGTGIGYGYTF.

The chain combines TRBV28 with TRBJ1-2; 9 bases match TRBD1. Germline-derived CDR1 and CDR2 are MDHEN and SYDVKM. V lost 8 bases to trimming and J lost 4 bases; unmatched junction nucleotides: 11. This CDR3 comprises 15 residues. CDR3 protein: CASGGSGQGIYGYTF. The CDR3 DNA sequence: TGTGCCAGCGGTGGGTCCGGACAGGGGATCTATGGCTACACCTTC.

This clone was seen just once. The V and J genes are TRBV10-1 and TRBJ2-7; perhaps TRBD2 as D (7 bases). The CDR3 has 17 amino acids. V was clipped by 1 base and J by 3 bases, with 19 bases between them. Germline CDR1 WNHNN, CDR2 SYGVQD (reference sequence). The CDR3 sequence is CASSELVRGGLRYEQYF. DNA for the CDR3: TGCGCCAGCAGTGAGTTGGTTAGGGGGGGGCTTCGCTACGAGCAGTACTTC.

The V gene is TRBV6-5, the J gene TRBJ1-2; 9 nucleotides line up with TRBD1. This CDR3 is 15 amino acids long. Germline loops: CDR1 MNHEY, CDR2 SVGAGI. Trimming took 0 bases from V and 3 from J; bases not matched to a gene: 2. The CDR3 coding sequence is TGTGCCAGCAGTTACTCGGGGGACAGGGACTATGGCTACACCTTC. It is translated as CASSYSGDRDYGYTF.

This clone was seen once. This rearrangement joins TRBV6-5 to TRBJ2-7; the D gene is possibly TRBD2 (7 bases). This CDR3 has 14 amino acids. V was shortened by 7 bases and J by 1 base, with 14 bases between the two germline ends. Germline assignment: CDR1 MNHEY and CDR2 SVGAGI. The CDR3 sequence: CASMAGAGSYEQYF. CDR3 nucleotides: TGTGCCAGCATGGCGGGGGCTGGATCCTACGAGCAGTACTTC.